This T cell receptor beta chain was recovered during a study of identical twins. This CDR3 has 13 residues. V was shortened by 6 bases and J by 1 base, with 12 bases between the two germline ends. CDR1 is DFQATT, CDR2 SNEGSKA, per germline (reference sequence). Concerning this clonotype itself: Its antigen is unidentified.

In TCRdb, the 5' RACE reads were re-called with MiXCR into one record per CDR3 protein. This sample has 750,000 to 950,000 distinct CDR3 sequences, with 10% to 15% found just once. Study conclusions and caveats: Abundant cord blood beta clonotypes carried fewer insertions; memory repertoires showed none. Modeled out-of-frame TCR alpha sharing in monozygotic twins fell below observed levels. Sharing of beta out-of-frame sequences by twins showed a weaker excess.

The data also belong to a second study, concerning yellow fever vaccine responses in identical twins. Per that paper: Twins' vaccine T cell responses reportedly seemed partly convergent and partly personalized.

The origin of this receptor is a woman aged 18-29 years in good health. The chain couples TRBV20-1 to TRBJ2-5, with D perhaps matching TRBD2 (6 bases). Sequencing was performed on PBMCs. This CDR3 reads CSAIRGTQETQYF. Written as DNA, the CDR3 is TGCAGTGCCATCCGGGGGACCCAAGAGACCCAGTACTTC.